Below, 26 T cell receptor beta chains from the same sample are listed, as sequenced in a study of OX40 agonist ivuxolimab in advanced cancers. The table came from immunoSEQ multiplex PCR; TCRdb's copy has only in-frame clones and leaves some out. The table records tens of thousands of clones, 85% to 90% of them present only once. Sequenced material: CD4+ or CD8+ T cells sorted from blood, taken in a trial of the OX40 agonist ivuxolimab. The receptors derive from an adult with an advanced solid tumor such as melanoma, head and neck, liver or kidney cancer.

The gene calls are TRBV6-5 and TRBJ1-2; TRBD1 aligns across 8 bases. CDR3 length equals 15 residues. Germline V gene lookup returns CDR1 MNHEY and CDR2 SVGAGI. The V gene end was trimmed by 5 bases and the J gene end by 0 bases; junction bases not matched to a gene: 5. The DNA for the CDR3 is TGTGCCAGCAGTATCGGACAGGGTCCTAACTATGGCTACACCTTC. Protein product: CASSIGQGPNYGYTF.

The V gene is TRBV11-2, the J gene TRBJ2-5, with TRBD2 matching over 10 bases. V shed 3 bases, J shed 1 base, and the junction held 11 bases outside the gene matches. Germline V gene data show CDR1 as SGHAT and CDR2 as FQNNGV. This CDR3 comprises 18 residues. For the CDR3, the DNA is TGTGCCAGCAGCTTCGCCCTAGCGGGAGCGTTAAGCCAAGAGACCCAGTACTTC. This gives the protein CASSFALAGALSQETQYF.

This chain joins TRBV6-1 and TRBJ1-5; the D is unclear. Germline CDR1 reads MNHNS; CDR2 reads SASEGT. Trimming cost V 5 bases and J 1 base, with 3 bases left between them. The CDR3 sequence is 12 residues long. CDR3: CASSQSNQPQHF. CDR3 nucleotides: TGTGCCAGCAGTCAGAGCAATCAGCCCCAGCATTTT.

CDR3: CASSRDTSNYGYTF. In DNA form, the CDR3 reads TGCGCCAGCAGCCGCGACACCTCTAACTATGGCTACACCTTC. The chain uses TRBV5-1 and TRBJ1-2; no reliable D call. The CDR3 spans 14 residues. The ends were cut back, 4 bases at V and 0 bases at J, with 10 bases in the middle. Looked up from germline, CDR1 is SGHRS and CDR2 is YFSETQ.

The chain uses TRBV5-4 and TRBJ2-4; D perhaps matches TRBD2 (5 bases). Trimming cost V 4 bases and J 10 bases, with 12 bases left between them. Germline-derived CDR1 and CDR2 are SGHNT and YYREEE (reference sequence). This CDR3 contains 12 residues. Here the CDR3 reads CASSLDSLIQYF. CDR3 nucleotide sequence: TGTGCCAGCAGCCTGGACTCCCTAATTCAGTACTTC.

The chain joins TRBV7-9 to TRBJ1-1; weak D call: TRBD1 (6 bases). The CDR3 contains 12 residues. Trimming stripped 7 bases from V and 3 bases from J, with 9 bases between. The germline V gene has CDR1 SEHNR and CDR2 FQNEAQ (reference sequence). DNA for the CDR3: TGTGCCAGCAACAGGGTTGACACTGAAGCTTTCTTT. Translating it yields CASNRVDTEAFF.

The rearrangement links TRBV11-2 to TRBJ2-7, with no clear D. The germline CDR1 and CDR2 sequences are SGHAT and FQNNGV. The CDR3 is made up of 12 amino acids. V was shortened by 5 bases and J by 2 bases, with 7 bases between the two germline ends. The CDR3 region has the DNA TGTGCCAGCAGCAATCGGGCCTACGAGCAGTACTTC. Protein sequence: CASSNRAYEQYF. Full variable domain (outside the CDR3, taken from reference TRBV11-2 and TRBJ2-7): EAGVAQSPRYKIIEKRQSVAFWCNPISGHATLYWYQQILGQGPKLLIQFQNNGVVDDSQLPKDRFSAERLKGVDSTLKIQPAKLEDSAVYLCASSNRAYEQYFGPGTRLTVT.

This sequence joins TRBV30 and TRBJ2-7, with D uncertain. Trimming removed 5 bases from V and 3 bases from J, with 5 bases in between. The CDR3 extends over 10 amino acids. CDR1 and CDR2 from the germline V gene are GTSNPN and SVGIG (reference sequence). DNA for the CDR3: TGTGCCTGGGGGTTCTACGAGCAGTACTTC. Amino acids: CAWGFYEQYF. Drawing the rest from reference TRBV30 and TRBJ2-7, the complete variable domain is SQTIHQWPATLVQPVGSPLSLECTVEGTSNPNLYWYRQAAGRGLQLLFYSVGIGQISSEVPQNLSASRPQDRQFILSSKKLLLSDSGFYLCAWGFYEQYFGPGTRLTVT.

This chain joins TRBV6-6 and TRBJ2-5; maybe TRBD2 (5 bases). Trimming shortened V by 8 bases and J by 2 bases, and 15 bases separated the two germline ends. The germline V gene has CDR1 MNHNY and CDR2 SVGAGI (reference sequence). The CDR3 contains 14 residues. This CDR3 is CASGKAGGQETQYF. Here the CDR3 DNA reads TGTGCCAGCGGAAAGGCGGGTGGGCAAGAGACCCAGTACTTC.

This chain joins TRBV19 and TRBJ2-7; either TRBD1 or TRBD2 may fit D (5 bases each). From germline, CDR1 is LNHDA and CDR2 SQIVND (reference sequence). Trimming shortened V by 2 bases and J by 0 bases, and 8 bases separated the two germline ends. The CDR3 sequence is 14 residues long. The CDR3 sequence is CASSIKGPSYEQYF. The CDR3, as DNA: TGTGCCAGTAGTATAAAGGGACCCTCCTACGAGCAGTACTTC. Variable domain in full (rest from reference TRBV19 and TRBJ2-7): DGGITQSPKYLFRKEGQNVTLSCEQNLNHDAMYWYRQDPGQGLRLIYYSQIVNDFQKGDIAEGYSVSREKKESFPLTVTSAQKNPTAFYLCASSIKGPSYEQYFGPGTRLTVT.

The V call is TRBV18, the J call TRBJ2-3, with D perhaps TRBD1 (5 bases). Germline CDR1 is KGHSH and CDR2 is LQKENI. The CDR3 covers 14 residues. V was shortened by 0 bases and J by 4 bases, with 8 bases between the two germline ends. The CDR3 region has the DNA TGTGCCAGCTCACCACCGATAGGGGCAGATACGCAGTATTTT. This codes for CASSPPIGADTQYF.

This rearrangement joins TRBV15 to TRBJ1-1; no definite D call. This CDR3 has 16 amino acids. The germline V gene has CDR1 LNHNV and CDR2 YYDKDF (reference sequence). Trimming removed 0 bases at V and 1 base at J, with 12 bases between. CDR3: CATSRDVVTPNTEAFF. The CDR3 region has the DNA TGTGCCACCAGCAGAGATGTAGTGACACCGAACACTGAAGCTTTCTTT.

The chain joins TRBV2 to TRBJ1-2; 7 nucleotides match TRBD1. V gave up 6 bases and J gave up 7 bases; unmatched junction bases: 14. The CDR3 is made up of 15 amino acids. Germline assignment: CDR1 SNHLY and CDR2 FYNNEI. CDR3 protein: CASSLKTGAAIGYTF. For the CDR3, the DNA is TGTGCCAGCAGCCTTAAAACAGGGGCGGCTATTGGCTACACCTTC.

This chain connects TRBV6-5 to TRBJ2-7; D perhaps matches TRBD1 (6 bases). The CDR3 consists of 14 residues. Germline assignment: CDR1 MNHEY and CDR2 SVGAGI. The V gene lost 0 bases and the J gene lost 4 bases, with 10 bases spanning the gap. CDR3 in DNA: TGTGCCAGCAGTTACTCGACAGGCCTTTACGAGCAGTACTTC. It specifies CASSYSTGLYEQYF.

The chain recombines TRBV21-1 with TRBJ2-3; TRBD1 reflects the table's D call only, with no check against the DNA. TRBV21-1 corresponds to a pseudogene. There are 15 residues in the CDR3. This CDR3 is CASSPTGDGGDTQYF. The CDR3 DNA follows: TGTGCCAGCAGCCCTACAGGGGATGGTGGGGATACGCAGTATTTT.

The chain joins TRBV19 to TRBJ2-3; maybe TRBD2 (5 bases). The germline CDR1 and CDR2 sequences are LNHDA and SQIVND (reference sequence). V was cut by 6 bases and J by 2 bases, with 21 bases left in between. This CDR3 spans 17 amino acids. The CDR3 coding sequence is TGTGCCAGTAGCCCCCGGACTTCCCCGTTCATCACAGATACGCAGTATTTT. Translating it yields CASSPRTSPFITDTQYF. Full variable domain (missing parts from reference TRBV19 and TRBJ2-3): DGGITQSPKYLFRKEGQNVTLSCEQNLNHDAMYWYRQDPGQGLRLIYYSQIVNDFQKGDIAEGYSVSREKKESFPLTVTSAQKNPTAFYLCASSPRTSPFITDTQYFGPGTRLTVL.

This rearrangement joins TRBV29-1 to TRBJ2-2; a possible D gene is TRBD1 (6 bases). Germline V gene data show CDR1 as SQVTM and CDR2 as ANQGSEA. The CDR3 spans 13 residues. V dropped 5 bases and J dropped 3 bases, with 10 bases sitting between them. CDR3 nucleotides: TGCAGCGTTCACAGGGTCGACACCGGGGAGCTGTTTTTT. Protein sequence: CSVHRVDTGELFF.

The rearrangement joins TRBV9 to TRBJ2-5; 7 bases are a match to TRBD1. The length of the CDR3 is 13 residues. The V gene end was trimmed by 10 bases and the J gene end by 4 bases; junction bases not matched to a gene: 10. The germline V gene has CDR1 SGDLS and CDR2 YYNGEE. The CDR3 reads CAPEGGVGETQYF. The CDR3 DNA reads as TGTGCCCCGGAAGGGGGCGTCGGAGAGACCCAGTACTTC.

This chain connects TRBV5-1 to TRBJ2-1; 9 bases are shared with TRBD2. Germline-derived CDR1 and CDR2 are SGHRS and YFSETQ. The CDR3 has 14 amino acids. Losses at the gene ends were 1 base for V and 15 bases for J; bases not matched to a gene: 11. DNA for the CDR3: TGCGCCAGCAGCTTGATCCTAGCGGGAAGGTTCCTGTTCTTC. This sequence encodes CASSLILAGRFLFF.

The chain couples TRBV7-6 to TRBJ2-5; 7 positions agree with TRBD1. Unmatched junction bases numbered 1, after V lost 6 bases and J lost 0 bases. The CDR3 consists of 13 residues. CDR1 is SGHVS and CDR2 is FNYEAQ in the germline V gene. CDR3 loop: CASSTGDQETQYF. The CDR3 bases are TGTGCCAGCAGTACAGGGGACCAAGAGACCCAGTACTTC.

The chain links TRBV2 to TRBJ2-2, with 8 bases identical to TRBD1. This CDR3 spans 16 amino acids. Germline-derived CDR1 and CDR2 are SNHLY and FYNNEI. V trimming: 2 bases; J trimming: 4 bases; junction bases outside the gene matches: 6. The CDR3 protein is CASSEIGQGSTGELFF. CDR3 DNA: TGTGCCAGCAGTGAAATCGGACAGGGTTCCACCGGGGAGCTGTTTTTT.

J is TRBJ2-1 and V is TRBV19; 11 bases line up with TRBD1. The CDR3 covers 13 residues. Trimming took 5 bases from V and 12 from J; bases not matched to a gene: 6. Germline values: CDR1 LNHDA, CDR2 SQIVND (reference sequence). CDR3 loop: CASSGTGGGGQFF. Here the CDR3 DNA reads TGTGCCAGTAGTGGGACAGGGGGGGGCGGGCAGTTCTTC.

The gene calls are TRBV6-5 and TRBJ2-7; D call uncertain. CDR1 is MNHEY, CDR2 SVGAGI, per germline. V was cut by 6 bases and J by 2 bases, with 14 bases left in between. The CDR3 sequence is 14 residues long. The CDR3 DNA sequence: TGTGCCAGCAGGACCTCAGGAGTCCCCTACGAGCAGTACTTC. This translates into CASRTSGVPYEQYF.

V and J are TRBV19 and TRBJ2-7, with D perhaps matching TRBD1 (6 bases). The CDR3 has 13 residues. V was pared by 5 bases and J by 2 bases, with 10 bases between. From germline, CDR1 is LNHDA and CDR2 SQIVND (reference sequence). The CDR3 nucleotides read TGTGCCAGTAGTCGGACAGAAGCCTACGAGCAGTACTTC. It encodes CASSRTEAYEQYF. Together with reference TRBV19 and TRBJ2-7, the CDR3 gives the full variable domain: DGGITQSPKYLFRKEGQNVTLSCEQNLNHDAMYWYRQDPGQGLRLIYYSQIVNDFQKGDIAEGYSVSREKKESFPLTVTSAQKNPTAFYLCASSRTEAYEQYFGPGTRLTVT.

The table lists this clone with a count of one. CDR3 protein: CASSVSAGQSQETQYF. The CDR3 coding sequence is TGTGCCAGCAGCGTATCGGCGGGACAGTCACAAGAGACCCAGTACTTC. The chain recombines TRBV9 with TRBJ2-5; D may be TRBD1 (7 bases). V lost 1 base, J lost 2 bases, and 15 bases lay in between. The CDR3 runs to 16 residues. Germline V gene sequence: CDR1 SGDLS, CDR2 YYNGEE.

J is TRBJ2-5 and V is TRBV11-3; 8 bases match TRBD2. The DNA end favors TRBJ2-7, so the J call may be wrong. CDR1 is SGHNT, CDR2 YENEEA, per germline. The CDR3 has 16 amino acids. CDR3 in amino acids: CASSLDLTSGTYEQYF. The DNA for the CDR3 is TGTGCCAGCAGCTTAGATCTTACTAGCGGCACCTACGAGCAGTACTTC.